The present T cell receptor beta chain was sequenced within a study of cytomegalovirus exposure and HLA in healthy donors. The CDR3 consists of 15 residues. Germline V gives CDR1 MDHEN, CDR2 SYDVKM. Trimming stripped 6 bases from V and 6 bases from J, with 20 bases between. Researchers ran the PCR with 60 Vbeta and 13 Jbeta primers. Profiling relied on immunoSEQ multiplex PCR, and the TCRdb table lists in-frame clones only, not all of them. There are about 100,000 clones in the sample; more than 70% occur only once, and under 5% lies in the top ten. The chain employs TRBV28 and TRBJ1-1, with D perhaps TRBD1 (5 bases). The origin of this receptor is a man younger than 45 in good health and CMV-seronegative. Sequencing input: PBMCs. In DNA, the CDR3 is TGTGCCAGCAGCTTACGGTCTGGGGGGATGGCTGAAGCTTTCTTT. This gives the protein CASSLRSGGMAEAFF.